This TCR beta chain was recovered during a study of tumor and adjacent non-tumor tissue in lung cancer (dated by TCRdb to the late 2010s). Background on the whole study: Of the cohort, about 11 patients had adenocarcinoma, 2 had squamous cell carcinoma and 1 had small cell lung cancer. TCRbeta CDR3 sequencing was performed on thirty paired specimens, with one tumor sample and one normal lung sample collected per patient. In total, sequencing yielded 125,075,908 productive TCRbeta reads, which works out to an average of approximately 4 million reads per sample. Among the approximately 15 patients, ages ranged from roughly 30 to 85 years, approximately 10 were men and 5 were women, and disease was TNM stage I to III. The study compared bulk TCRbeta repertoires from lung tumor tissue and matched distant non-tumor lung tissue of approximately 14 lung cancer patients.

The library was built by means of multiplex PCR. Sequencing took place on an Illumina HiSeq 2500. TCRbeta libraries were built by three rounds of nested PCR using primers (Table S4), following protocols modified from ARM-PCR. PCR products of 200-500 bp were gel-excised and purified with the QIAquick gel extraction kit before sequencing. In the authors' own workflow: Trimmomatic was used to clean the reads, FLASH merged the cleaned reads into complete CDR3 sequences, and MiTCR assigned the sequences to V(D)J germline segments. Clonal diversity was computed as the inverse Simpson's index with VDJtools. In-frame sequences lacking a premature stop codon were counted as productive reads. TCRdb reworked the public reads: Q25 trimming with fastp, MiXCR clone assembly, productive beta chains retained. Rows matching on CDR3 protein sequence are summarized as one entry with the most common DNA and genes. TCRdb, rather than the study authors, made the V and J calls. The sample data list approximately 100,000 distinct CDR3 sequences, and approximately 60% of these were observed just once. The ten biggest clones cover about 19% of the sample.

What the research found in general, with its limitations: Only about 14 patients were in the cohort, and the authors stated that larger samples and more detailed clinical data are needed. Significantly higher TCR diversity was found in younger patients, and higher tumor TCR diversity was associated with shorter overall and disease-free survival. Tumor tissue showed significantly greater TCR diversity (inverse Simpson) than normal lung tissue (about 400 vs 180, P = 0.0075, Mann-Whitney U test). Neither the sequencing platform nor unique molecular identifiers are mentioned in the methods. The top 100 clones accounted for a significantly larger cumulative portion of the repertoire in normal lung than in tumor tissue. Because peripheral blood was not sequenced, blood TCRbeta repertoires in the lung cancer patients of the study were not examined.

RNA was isolated from bulk unsorted tissue, and RNA quality was assessed with a NanoDrop ND-1000 and an Agilent 2100. For the normal lung samples, distant non-tumor tissue was collected more than 3 cm away from the tumor edge. All donors had newly diagnosed lung cancer, had not received prior chemotherapy, and were admitted for thoracic surgery in China between August and November 2014. Patients who had received previous radiotherapy or chemotherapy, or who had another concurrent cancer, were excluded from the study. Surgical tissue pieces of about 1-2 cm3 were preserved in RNAlater solution and were kept at -80 degrees C until use. With regard to this clonotype: This receptor's antigen is unknown. Since the CDR3 does not end with the conserved phenylalanine or tryptophan, this likely comes from a read error.

The receptor's source is a man aged 25-40 years with non-small cell lung cancer. Sequencing used distant non-tumor lung tissue.

In nucleotide form, the sequence is TGTGCCAGCAGCTTCACAGGGGGGGGCGAGCAGTTCTGC. Its amino acids are CASSFTGGGEQFC. The chain is encoded by TRBV11-3 joined to TRBJ2-1; a tentative D match to TRBD1 spans 8 bases. The CDR3 is 13 residues long, counting both termini. Left in the record is the CDR3 DNA by itself, 39 bases read in frame from the first base. Trimming costs V 3 bases and J 10 bases, and their ends lie 13 bases apart. CDR1 and CDR2, per the germline V gene, are SGHNT and YENEEA.